This TCR beta chain was documented in a study of read filtering for tumor transcriptome and immune sequencing. Overall study: Among patients, around 18 were male and more than 11 female, aged 47 to 80 (mean around 66). Per sample, TCR-region reads ranged about 4 to 10.27 million by IR-seq, roughly 75 to 1,400 by RNA-seq.

Looked up from germline, CDR1 is SEHNR and CDR2 is FQNEAQ (reference sequence). The junction had 9 bases not matched to a gene; V was cut back by 1 base and J by 5 bases. CDR3 length: 16 residues. The sample holds many counts of this clonotype. Its target is not known. Study-wide results and caveats: IR-seq and RNA-seq agreed better without single-read clonotypes. RNA-seq captured clonotypes less deeply and reliably than IR-seq.

The library was built from around 0.4 ug RNA with molecular barcoded adaptors for alpha/delta and beta/gamma chains. MiXCR, run by TCRdb on the reads, gives a single entry per CDR3 protein. The table has tens of thousands of distinct CDR3 sequences, about an eighth seen once. Specimen: a population of CD138-negative cells sorted from bone marrow. The rearrangement links TRBV7-9 to TRBJ2-7; 9 bases agree with TRBD2. The TCR comes from a donor at least 40 years old with multiple myeloma. The CDR3 spells CASSLVGSGRTHEQYF. CDR3 DNA: TGTGCCAGCAGCTTAGTGGGGAGCGGGAGGACCCACGAGCAGTACTTC.